The 27 T cell receptor beta chains below all came from one sample that was sequenced in a study of OX40 agonist ivuxolimab in advanced cancers. Library method: the immunoSEQ multiplex PCR assay. In TCRdb, the immuneACCESS table is reduced to in-frame sequences with V and J assigned. These tables do not hold every clone; where another copy was compared, an unresolved V gene accounts for under half, and the others remain unexplained. Here the sample has around 79,000 clones; 88% occur a single time. The top ten clonotypes cover about 4% of the sample. The sample in question was CD4+ or CD8+ T cells sorted from blood, obtained in a trial of the OX40 agonist ivuxolimab. The receptors derive from an adult with an advanced solid tumor such as melanoma, head and neck, liver or kidney cancer.

The chain has TRBV2 and TRBJ2-5; D is unresolved. Germline V gives CDR1 SNHLY, CDR2 FYNNEI. V gave up 6 bases and J gave up 5 bases, with 7 bases separating them. The CDR3 is made up of 11 amino acids. The CDR3 is CASSGYETQYF. Here the CDR3 DNA reads TGTGCCAGCAGCGGATACGAGACCCAGTACTTC.

The rearrangement links TRBV7-9 to TRBJ1-4; 7 nucleotides line up with TRBD1. Germline lookup yields CDR1 SEHNR and CDR2 FQNEAQ (reference sequence). This CDR3 region has 14 residues. Unmatched junction bases numbered 12, after V lost 5 bases and J lost 12 bases. The chain's CDR3 is CASSTGTASVQLFF. The CDR3 DNA is TGTGCCAGCAGCACCGGGACAGCGTCGGTACAACTGTTTTTT. Looking up the rest from reference TRBV7-9 and TRBJ1-4 gives the full variable domain: DTGVSQNPRHKITKRGQNVTFRCDPISEHNRLYWYRQTLGQGPEFLTYFQNEAQLEKSRLLSDRFSAERPKGSFSTLEIQRTEQGDSAMYLCASSTGTASVQLFFGSGTQLSVL.

The CDR3 region is CASSGTGNTIYF. The CDR3 bases are TGTGCCAGCAGTGGCACTGGAAACACCATATATTTT. The chain recombines TRBV2 with TRBJ1-3; D gene unclear. The CDR3 is 12 residues long. V lost 4 bases to trimming and J lost 2 bases, with 3 bases between them. CDR1 and CDR2 (germline): SNHLY, FYNNEI.

The V gene is TRBV18, the J gene TRBJ2-2, with D hard to call. The CDR3 loop spans 16 amino acids. Germline CDR1 KGHSH, CDR2 LQKENI. Trimming removed 6 bases at V and 2 bases at J, with 16 bases between. CDR3 sequence (DNA): TGTGCCAGCTCCCCTGCTCGGCAGTTAAACACCGGGGAGCTGTTTTTT. This codes for CASSPARQLNTGELFF.

This clone came up a few times. The chain uses TRBV28 and TRBJ2-7; 12 nucleotides line up with TRBD2. Germline V gene sequence: CDR1 MDHEN, CDR2 SYDVKM. Trimming removed 7 bases from V and 4 bases from J; junction bases left unmatched: 5. The CDR3 consists of 14 residues. The CDR3 is CASKPGLAGYEQYF. In DNA form, the CDR3 reads TGTGCCAGCAAACCCGGACTAGCGGGGTACGAGCAGTACTTC.

This clone appeared a few times. This chain uses TRBV2 with TRBJ2-7, with a tentative D call TRBD2 (6 bases). Trimming left V 6 bases short and J 0 bases short, with 12 bases between. CDR3 length: 14 amino acids. CDR1 SNHLY and CDR2 FYNNEI come from the germline V gene. This CDR3 reads CASRNSGSSYEQYF. Here the CDR3 DNA reads TGTGCCAGCAGGAATAGCGGAAGCTCCTACGAGCAGTACTTC.

The V and J genes are TRBV28 and TRBJ2-3; weak D call: TRBD2 (5 bases). In germline, CDR1 is MDHEN, CDR2 SYDVKM. The CDR3 runs to 14 residues. Trimming pared 6 bases from V and 9 bases from J, leaving 19 bases between. This CDR3 reads CASRGGPASKTQYF. CDR3 coding DNA: TGTGCCAGCAGGGGCGGGCCCGCCTCAAAAACGCAGTATTTT.

The gene calls are TRBV11-2 and TRBJ2-7; TRBD1 matches 9 bases. This CDR3 region has 17 residues. In germline, CDR1 is SGHAT, CDR2 FQNNGV. J gave up 2 bases and V 0 bases, and 8 bases lay outside the gene matches. CDR3 bases: TGTGCCAGCAGCTTAGATCGGGACAGGGCTAAACCCTACGAGCAGTACTTC. It translates to CASSLDRDRAKPYEQYF.

The chain combines TRBV5-1 with TRBJ1-2, with 10 bases lining up with TRBD1. The V gene's germline CDR1 is SGHRS and CDR2 YFSETQ. V was pared by 0 bases and J by 14 bases, with 10 bases of the junction left unmatched. The CDR3 runs to 14 residues. The CDR3 nucleotides are TGCGCCAGCAGCTTGGCCTTCCCCGGGACAGGGGTAACCTTC. Amino acid sequence: CASSLAFPGTGVTF.

This rearrangement joins TRBV28 to TRBJ1-3; 10 positions agree with TRBD1. The CDR3 extends over 18 amino acids. Unmatched junction bases numbered 11, after V lost 2 bases and J lost 4 bases. The germline V gene has CDR1 MDHEN and CDR2 SYDVKM. For the CDR3, the DNA is TGTGCCAGCAGTTTACTCCGGGACAGGGGCCTACCGGGAAACACCATATATTTT. It translates to CASSLLRDRGLPGNTIYF.

The rearrangement links TRBV2 to TRBJ2-1, with 14 positions matching TRBD2. This CDR3 has 14 residues. V lost 7 bases to trimming and J lost 6 bases; unmatched junction nucleotides: 2. CDR1 is SNHLY, CDR2 FYNNEI, per germline. The CDR3 loop reads CASNGLAGGNEQFF. CDR3 DNA sequence: TGTGCCAGCAATGGACTAGCGGGGGGCAATGAGCAGTTCTTC.

The genes are TRBV7-3 and TRBJ2-1, with D uncertain. Per the germline V gene, CDR1 is SGHTA and CDR2 is FQGTGA. Trimming pared 6 bases from V and 3 bases from J, leaving 12 bases between. The CDR3 is made up of 14 amino acids. The CDR3 DNA is TGTGCCAGCAGTTGGGTGGGGAACTACAATGAGCAGTTCTTC. It specifies CASSWVGNYNEQFF.

The V and J genes are TRBV11-2 and TRBJ2-7; D might be TRBD2 (6 bases). The CDR3 totals 15 residues. The ends were cut back, 1 base at V and 5 bases at J, with 15 bases in the middle. The germline CDR1 and CDR2 sequences are SGHAT and FQNNGV. CDR3 DNA sequence: TGTGCCAGCAGCTTAGGGTACCCGGGAGTCGACGAGCAGTACTTC. It yields the protein CASSLGYPGVDEQYF.

This rearrangement joins TRBV5-1 to TRBJ2-7; the match to TRBD1 covers 9 bases. Trimming cost V 4 bases and J 2 bases; bases outside gene matches: 16. The CDR3 has 18 amino acids. The germline V gene encodes CDR1 SGHRS and CDR2 YFSETQ. CDR3 protein: CASSNPPVVRTGAYEQYF. The CDR3 nucleotides are TGCGCCAGCAGCAACCCTCCCGTAGTTAGGACAGGGGCCTACGAGCAGTACTTC. Using reference TRBV5-1 and TRBJ2-7 for the parts outside the CDR3, the full variable domain is KAGVTQTPRYLIKTRGQQVTLSCSPISGHRSVSWYQQTPGQGLQFLFEYFSETQRNKGNFPGRFSGRQFSNSRSEMNVSTLELGDSALYLCASSNPPVVRTGAYEQYFGPGTRLTVT.

The rearrangement joins TRBV5-1 to TRBJ2-1, with D possibly TRBD1 on 6 matching bases. V dropped 4 bases and J dropped 6 bases, with 17 bases sitting between them. Germline V gives CDR1 SGHRS, CDR2 YFSETQ. This CDR3 spans 15 amino acids. The DNA for the CDR3 is TGCGCCAGCAGCAGAACAGGGAGAATGGGCAATGAGCAGTTCTTC. Amino acid sequence: CASSRTGRMGNEQFF.

The V gene is TRBV19, the J gene TRBJ1-2; 11 positions match TRBD1. This CDR3 contains 14 residues. CDR1 and CDR2 (germline): LNHDA, SQIVND (reference sequence). J gave up 6 bases and V 5 bases, and 5 bases lay outside the gene matches. The DNA of the CDR3 is TGTGCCAGTAGTCAAGGACAGGGGGCGAATGGCTACACCTTC. This codes for CASSQGQGANGYTF.

This rearrangement joins TRBV30 to TRBJ2-6; D gene uncertain. Trimming removed 2 bases from V and 0 bases from J, with 14 bases in between. Germline CDR1 reads GTSNPN; CDR2 reads SVGIG (reference sequence). CDR3 length equals 17 residues. The CDR3 sequence is CAWSSGRSSSGANVLTF. Written as DNA, the CDR3 is TGTGCCTGGAGTTCGGGCCGATCATCCTCTGGGGCCAACGTCCTGACTTTC.

This chain joins TRBV28 and TRBJ2-3, with TRBD2 matching over 9 bases. Germline V gene sequence: CDR1 MDHEN, CDR2 SYDVKM. This CDR3 spans 16 amino acids. J gave up 2 bases and V 5 bases, and 8 bases lay outside the gene matches. CDR3 DNA sequence: TGTGCCAGCAGTCATACTAGCGGGCTAGCCACAGATACGCAGTATTTT. Its protein is CASSHTSGLATDTQYF.

CDR3 in amino acids: CASAEGGPDQPQHF. In nucleotides, the CDR3 is TGTGCCAGCGCGGAAGGGGGACCCGATCAGCCCCAGCATTTT. The V and J genes are TRBV6-5 and TRBJ1-5, with D possibly matching TRBD1 (6 bases). In germline, CDR1 is MNHEY, CDR2 SVGAGI. V was cut by 8 bases and J by 5 bases, with 16 bases left in between. The CDR3 is made up of 14 amino acids.

J is TRBJ1-5 and V is TRBV27; 10 nucleotides agree with TRBD1. The CDR3 loop spans 18 amino acids. Per germline, CDR1 MNHEY and CDR2 SMNVEV (reference sequence). V was pared by 5 bases and J by 5 bases, with 15 bases of the junction left unmatched. Written as DNA, the CDR3 is TGTGCCAGCAGTCCCAAGGTCGTAACAGGACAGGGGGATCAGCCCCAGCATTTT. It specifies CASSPKVVTGQGDQPQHF.

In its sample, this clone was seen once. The CDR3 region is CASAQAGGKYNEQFF. The CDR3 nucleotides read TGCGCCAGCGCTCAGGCGGGAGGGAAATACAATGAGCAGTTCTTC. The chain employs TRBV4-1 and TRBJ2-1; 9 bases line up with TRBD2. This CDR3 is 15 amino acids long. With 8 bases clipped from V and 4 bases from J, the junction kept 9 bases outside the gene matches. Germline CDR1 reads MGHRA; CDR2 reads YSYEKL.

The chain is built from TRBV5-1 and TRBJ2-1; D not certain. CDR1 is SGHRS and CDR2 is YFSETQ in the germline V gene. Deletions cut 0 bases from V and 4 bases from J, with 14 bases between. The CDR3 runs to 16 residues. The CDR3 reads CASSLALTELYNEQFF. As DNA, the CDR3 is TGCGCCAGCAGCTTGGCCTTGACGGAGCTTTACAATGAGCAGTTCTTC.

The chain carries TRBV29-1 and TRBJ2-6; perhaps TRBD1 as D (5 bases). This CDR3 comprises 18 residues. V was clipped by 0 bases and J by 3 bases, with 18 bases between them. In germline, CDR1 is SQVTM, CDR2 ANQGSEA. The CDR3 loop is CSVEDGGAWGSGANVLTF. CDR3 DNA sequence: TGCAGCGTTGAAGATGGTGGGGCGTGGGGAAGTGGGGCCAACGTCCTGACTTTC.

The rearrangement joins TRBV2 to TRBJ2-1; 7 nucleotides line up with TRBD1. The CDR3 has 16 amino acids. The germline V gene encodes CDR1 SNHLY and CDR2 FYNNEI. V shed 3 bases and J 7 bases; nucleotides not matched to a gene: 12. DNA for the CDR3: TGTGCCAGCAGTGACGGGAAAGGGGGCGACGGAAATGAGCAGTTCTTC. It codes for CASSDGKGGDGNEQFF.

The chain uses TRBV28 and TRBJ2-7; unclear D gene. The CDR3 has 14 residues. Between the trimmed V and J ends, which lost 10 bases and 2 bases, there was a span of 18 bases. From germline, CDR1 is MDHEN and CDR2 SYDVKM. This chain's CDR3 is CATLHRGGPYEQYF. The CDR3 region has the DNA TGTGCCACCCTCCACCGTGGTGGGCCCTACGAGCAGTACTTC.

The V gene is TRBV19, the J gene TRBJ2-6; 10 bases agree with TRBD2. This CDR3 comprises 17 residues. Germline CDR1 reads LNHDA; CDR2 reads SQIVND (reference sequence). V dropped 6 bases and J dropped 1; count of bases not matched to a gene: 6. The CDR3 DNA reads as TGTGCCAGTAGAACGGCTAGCGGGAGTTCTGGGGCCAACGTCCTGACTTTC. Translating gives CASRTASGSSGANVLTF.

This clone was seen a single time. This chain joins TRBV11-2 and TRBJ1-2, with D hard to call. V shed 10 bases and J shed 0 bases, with 9 bases lying between them. The CDR3 extends over 12 amino acids. The germline CDR1 and CDR2 sequences are SGHAT and FQNNGV. In nucleotides, the CDR3 is TGTGCCACGCGGAGAGCTAACTATGGCTACACCTTC. This gives the protein CATRRANYGYTF.